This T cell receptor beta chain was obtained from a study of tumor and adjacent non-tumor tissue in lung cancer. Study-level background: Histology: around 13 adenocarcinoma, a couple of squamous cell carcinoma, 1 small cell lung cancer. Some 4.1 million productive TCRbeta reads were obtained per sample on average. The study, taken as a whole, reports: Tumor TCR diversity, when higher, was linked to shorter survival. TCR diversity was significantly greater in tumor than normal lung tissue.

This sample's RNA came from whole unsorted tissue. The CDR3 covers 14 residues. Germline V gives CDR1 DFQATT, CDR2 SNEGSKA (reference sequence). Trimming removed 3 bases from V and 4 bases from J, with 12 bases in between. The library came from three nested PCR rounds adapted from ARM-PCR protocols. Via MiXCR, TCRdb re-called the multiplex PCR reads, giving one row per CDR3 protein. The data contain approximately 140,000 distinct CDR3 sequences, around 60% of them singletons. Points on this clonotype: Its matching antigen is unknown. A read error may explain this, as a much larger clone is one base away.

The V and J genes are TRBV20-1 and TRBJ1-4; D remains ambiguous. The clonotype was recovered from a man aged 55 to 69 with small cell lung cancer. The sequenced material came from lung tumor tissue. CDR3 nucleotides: TGCAGTGCTAGGGCATTCGGGGTTAATGAAAAACTGTTTTTT. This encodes CSARAFGVNEKLFF.